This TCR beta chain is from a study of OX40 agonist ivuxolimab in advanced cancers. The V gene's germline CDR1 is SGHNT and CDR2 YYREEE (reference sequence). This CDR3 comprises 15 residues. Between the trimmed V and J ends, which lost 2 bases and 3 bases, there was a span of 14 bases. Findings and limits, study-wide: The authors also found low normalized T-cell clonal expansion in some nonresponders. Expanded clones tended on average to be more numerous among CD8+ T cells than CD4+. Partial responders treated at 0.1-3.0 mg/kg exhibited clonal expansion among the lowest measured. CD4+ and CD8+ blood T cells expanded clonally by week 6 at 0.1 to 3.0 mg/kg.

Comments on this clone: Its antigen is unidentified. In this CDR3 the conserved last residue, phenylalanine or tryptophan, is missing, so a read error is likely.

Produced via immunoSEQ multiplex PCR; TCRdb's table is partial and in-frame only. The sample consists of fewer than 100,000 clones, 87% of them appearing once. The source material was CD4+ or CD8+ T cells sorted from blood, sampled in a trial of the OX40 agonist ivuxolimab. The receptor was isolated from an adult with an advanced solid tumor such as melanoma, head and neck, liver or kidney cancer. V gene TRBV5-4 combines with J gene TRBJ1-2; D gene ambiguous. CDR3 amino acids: CASSFAPNAYYGYTI. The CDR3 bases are TGTGCCAGCAGCTTCGCCCCCAACGCCTACTATGGCTACACCATC.